A selection of T cell receptor beta chains follows, all from one sample in a study of brain T cells in children with intractable seizures. Assay: immunoSEQ multiplex PCR; the TCRdb copy retains only in-frame clones and omits some. The repertoire has about 340,000 clones, roughly 92% of them found once; the top ten carry 4.5% to 7%. The sequencing used peripheral blood, collected roughly 5 months after surgery. These receptors were collected from a boy younger than two with tuberous sclerosis and intractable seizures. Each CDR3 is given with its conserved first and last residue. The order of the fields is V gene, D gene, J gene, CDR3 protein, CDR3 DNA. D genes are given only for firm matches.

TRBV6-4	.	TRBJ1-5	CASRLGRGAWKPQHF	TGTGCCAGCCGACTGGGGAGGGGCGCATGGAAGCCCCAGCATTTT
TRBV6-2/TRBV6-3	.	TRBJ1-1	CASSSPVARHPAWENTEAFF	TGTGCCAGCAGTTCCCCGGTCGCCCGACATCCTGCTTGGGAGAACACTGAAGCTTTCTTT
TRBV5-1	.	TRBJ1-1	CASSSGQLNTEAFF	TGCGCCAGCAGCTCCGGACAGTTGAACACTGAAGCTTTCTTT
TRBV21-1	.	TRBJ2-7	CASSKVRLERKTYEQYF	TGTGCCAGCAGCAAAGTAAGGCTGGAGAGAAAAACCTACGAGCAGTACTTC
TRBV30	.	TRBJ2-7	CAWSLLSYEQYF	TGTGCCTGGAGTCTCCTCTCCTACGAGCAGTACTTC
TRBV9	.	TRBJ1-3	CASSSPGNTIYF	TGTGCCAGCAGCTCACCTGGAAACACCATATATTTT
TRBV5-1	.	TRBJ2-7	CASSLGFSTYEQYF	TGCGCCAGCAGCTTAGGATTTAGTACGTACGAGCAGTACTTC
TRBV6-5	TRBD2	TRBJ2-1	CASVAGPYNEQFF	TGTGCCAGCGTAGCGGGGCCCTACAATGAGCAGTTCTTC
TRBV6-5	.	TRBJ2-1	CASSYSYGARAGEQFF	TGTGCCAGCAGTTACTCCTATGGGGCTAGAGCGGGCGAGCAGTTCTTC
TRBV7-9	.	TRBJ2-2	CASSLESGPPRELFF	TGTGCCAGCAGCTTAGAGTCGGGACCTCCGAGGGAGCTGTTTTTT
TRBV19	.	TRBJ2-1	CASSRYASSYNEQFF	TGTGCCAGTAGTAGATATGCTAGCTCCTACAATGAGCAGTTCTTC
TRBV9	TRBD2	TRBJ2-3	CASSPTSRPDTQYF	TGTGCCAGCAGTCCGACTAGCAGGCCAGATACGCAGTATTTT
TRBV7-9	TRBD1	TRBJ2-7	CASSYGTGSSYEQYF	TGTGCCAGCAGTTATGGGACAGGGTCCTCCTACGAGCAGTACTTC
TRBV7-9	TRBD1	TRBJ1-6	CASSFLDRDNSPLHF	TGTGCCAGCAGCTTCCTCGACAGGGATAATTCACCCCTCCACTTT
TRBV24-1	TRBD1	TRBJ2-1	CATSADRNEQFF	TGTGCCACCAGTGCGGACAGGAATGAGCAGTTCTTC
TRBV10-1	TRBD2	TRBJ2-2	CASSESGRRTGELFF	TGCGCCAGCAGTGAGAGCGGGAGAAGGACCGGGGAGCTGTTTTTT
TRBV28	.	TRBJ1-4	CASRAIEKLFF	TGTGCCAGCAGGGCGATAGAAAAACTGTTTTTT